The 18 T cell receptor beta chains listed next were all sequenced from one sample in a study of blood T cell repertoires in COVID-19. Sequencing used immunoSEQ multiplex PCR; TCRdb keeps in-frame clones, though not all of them. In the table there are approximately 69,000 clones, around 90% of which are singletons. The sample was peripheral blood. These receptors were collected from a man in his fifties or sixties with acute or convalescent COVID-19.

This clone was seen a handful of times. The chain joins TRBV20-1 to TRBJ2-3; D is perhaps TRBD2 (6 bases). The germline V gene encodes CDR1 DFQATT and CDR2 SNEGSKA (reference sequence). CDR3 length: 18 residues. The V end lost 3 bases, the J end lost 2 bases, and 24 bases lay between the germline ends. In DNA form, the CDR3 reads TGCAGTGCTAGTCTTATGCGGGGCAACAAAAGGCCCACAGATACGCAGTATTTT. It yields the protein CSASLMRGNKRPTDTQYF.

The gene calls are TRBV27 and TRBJ1-5; 8 nucleotides match TRBD1. The CDR3 contains 14 residues. V shed 6 bases, J shed 7 bases, and the junction held 8 bases outside the gene matches. CDR1 and CDR2 from the germline V gene are MNHEY and SMNVEV (reference sequence). The CDR3 coding sequence is TGTGCCAGCAGCCGGACAGGGAGCCGCCAGCCCCAGCATTTT. Translation: CASSRTGSRQPQHF.

The rearrangement links TRBV11-2 to TRBJ1-1; D call uncertain. Trimming stripped 4 bases from V and 0 bases from J, with 18 bases between. The CDR3 consists of 17 residues. CDR1 and CDR2 (germline): SGHAT, FQNNGV. This CDR3 reads CASSSGITPGLNTEAFF. CDR3 bases: TGTGCCAGCAGCTCGGGCATCACTCCGGGGTTGAACACTGAAGCTTTCTTT. Full variable domain (rest looked up from reference TRBV11-2 and TRBJ1-1): EAGVAQSPRYKIIEKRQSVAFWCNPISGHATLYWYQQILGQGPKLLIQFQNNGVVDDSQLPKDRFSAERLKGVDSTLKIQPAKLEDSAVYLCASSSGITPGLNTEAFFGQGTRLTVV.

This clone was picked up a small number of times. The sample holds other DNA sequences that translate to the same CDR3. The chain recombines TRBV9 with TRBJ2-2; the D is unclear. Trimming shortened V by 2 bases and J by 4 bases, and 3 bases separated the two germline ends. This CDR3 comprises 12 residues. CDR1 is SGDLS and CDR2 is YYNGEE in the germline V gene. CDR3 nucleotide sequence: TGTGCCAGCAGCGTTCGCACCGGGGAGCTGTTTTTT. Its protein product is CASSVRTGELFF.

This chain connects TRBV25-1 to TRBJ1-1, with TRBD1 as a possible D gene (6 bases). The CDR3 is made up of 15 amino acids. The germline gives CDR1 MGHDK, CDR2 SYGVNS. The V end lost 3 bases, the J end lost 1 base, and 12 bases lay between the germline ends. The chain's CDR3 is CASSDWKTGNTEAFF. CDR3 in DNA: TGTGCCAGCAGTGACTGGAAGACAGGGAACACTGAAGCTTTCTTT.

V gene TRBV18 combines with J gene TRBJ1-2; tentative D call: TRBD1 (5 bases). Trimming pared 2 bases from V and 5 bases from J, leaving 15 bases between. CDR1 is KGHSH, CDR2 LQKENI, per germline. There are 15 residues in the CDR3. CDR3: CASSPFSQGLYGYTF. DNA of the CDR3: TGTGCCAGCTCACCATTTTCTCAGGGTCTATATGGCTACACCTTC.

J is TRBJ1-1 and V is TRBV6-6, with D hard to call. V dropped 6 bases and J dropped 1 base, with 9 bases sitting between them. Germline loops: CDR1 MNHNY, CDR2 SVGAGI (reference sequence). The CDR3 covers 13 residues. CDR3 in amino acids: CASSLPGNTEAFF. The CDR3, as DNA: TGTGCCAGCAGCCTCCCGGGGAACACTGAAGCTTTCTTT.

The J gene is TRBJ1-5, the V gene TRBV6-8, with 8 bases fitting TRBD1. Germline assignment: CDR1 MNHGY and CDR2 SAAAGT. The junction had 11 bases not matched to a gene; V was cut back by 5 bases and J by 2 bases. The CDR3 runs 17 residues. CDR3 loop: CASSDRRTGMGNQPQHF. The CDR3 DNA reads TGTGCCAGCAGTGACCGACGGACAGGGATGGGCAATCAGCCCCAGCATTTT.

The V call is TRBV27, the J call TRBJ2-2; the D is unclear. The V end lost 3 bases, the J end lost 3 bases, and 20 bases lay between the germline ends. CDR3 size: 18 residues. In germline, CDR1 is MNHEY, CDR2 SMNVEV (reference sequence). This CDR3 is CASSLSIGSRVHTGELFF. As DNA, the CDR3 is TGTGCCAGCAGTTTGTCAATAGGTAGCCGGGTACACACCGGGGAGCTGTTTTTT.

This clone was observed a handful of times. V is TRBV18 and J is TRBJ1-3; possibly TRBD1 for D (6 bases). In germline, CDR1 is KGHSH, CDR2 LQKENI. V gave up 0 bases and J gave up 0 bases, with 12 bases separating them. The CDR3 length is 17 residues. CDR3 nucleotide sequence: TGTGCCAGCTCACCACCGACAGGCCAGCGCTCTGGAAACACCATATATTTT. This translates into CASSPPTGQRSGNTIYF.

This chain joins TRBV5-1 and TRBJ1-1, with a weak D call TRBD1 (6 bases). V was clipped by 0 bases and J by 1 base, with 10 bases between them. CDR3 length equals 15 residues. The germline V gene encodes CDR1 SGHRS and CDR2 YFSETQ. CDR3 in amino acids: CASSLGAGANTEAFF. In DNA, the CDR3 is TGCGCCAGCAGCTTGGGTGCAGGGGCGAACACTGAAGCTTTCTTT.

V is TRBV19 and J is TRBJ2-2; TRBD1 aligns across 8 bases. This CDR3 comprises 15 residues. Germline-derived CDR1 and CDR2 are LNHDA and SQIVND (reference sequence). Trimming cost V 4 bases and J 4 bases; bases outside gene matches: 5. The CDR3 DNA reads TGTGCCAGTAGTACACAGGGGGGTAGCACCGGGGAGCTGTTTTTT. As protein: CASSTQGGSTGELFF.

This rearrangement joins TRBV27 to TRBJ2-7, with 7 nucleotides matching TRBD1. From germline, CDR1 is MNHEY and CDR2 SMNVEV (reference sequence). The CDR3 sequence is 14 residues long. The junction had 3 bases not matched to a gene; V was cut back by 3 bases and J by 1 base. The CDR3 region has the DNA TGTGCCAGCAGTTTGCAGGGGGTGTCCTACGAGCAGTACTTC. Translated, it gives CASSLQGVSYEQYF.

The table lists this clone with a count of one. The chain employs TRBV27 and TRBJ2-6, with D perhaps matching TRBD2 (7 bases). The germline CDR1 and CDR2 sequences are MNHEY and SMNVEV (reference sequence). Between the trimmed V and J ends, which lost 2 bases and 4 bases, there was a span of 15 bases. The CDR3 sequence is 17 residues long. The CDR3 DNA follows: TGTGCCAGCAGTTTAGCTGGGAGGGGGGCCGGGGCCAACGTCCTGACTTTC. This gives the protein CASSLAGRGAGANVLTF.

The chain has TRBV27 and TRBJ2-5; 13 nucleotides match TRBD2. Germline trimming cut 6 bases from V and 5 bases from J; bases unmatched to any gene: 9. Per the germline V gene, CDR1 is MNHEY and CDR2 is SMNVEV (reference sequence). The CDR3 length is 16 residues. CDR3 loop: CASSSGLAGVVETQYF. The CDR3 nucleotides read TGTGCCAGCAGCTCCGGACTAGCGGGGGTGGTGGAGACCCAGTACTTC.

The V and J genes are TRBV30 and TRBJ1-5; D gene unclear. Germline V gives CDR1 GTSNPN, CDR2 SVGIG (reference sequence). Trimming cost V 0 bases and J 3 bases, with 9 bases left between them. The CDR3 sequence is 14 residues long. CDR3 sequence reads: CAWSVGRPNQPQHF. The DNA for the CDR3 is TGTGCCTGGAGTGTAGGCAGGCCCAATCAGCCCCAGCATTTT.

The gene calls are TRBV11-2 and TRBJ1-5; TRBD1 matches at 8 bases. The germline CDR1 and CDR2 sequences are SGHAT and FQNNGV. This CDR3 comprises 15 residues. The V gene end was trimmed by 3 bases and the J gene end by 0 bases; junction bases not matched to a gene: 1. Written as DNA, the CDR3 is TGTGCCAGCAGCTTGACAGGGGATAGCAATCAGCCCCAGCATTTT. This translates into CASSLTGDSNQPQHF.

Here the CDR3 reads CASSLGQGPAPYGYTF. The CDR3 nucleotides are TGCGCCAGCAGCTTGGGCCAGGGGCCCGCTCCGTATGGCTACACCTTC. J is TRBJ1-2 and V is TRBV5-1; a possible D gene is TRBD1 (6 bases). V lost 0 bases to trimming and J lost 5 bases, with 17 bases between them. CDR3 length equals 16 residues. Germline CDR1 SGHRS, CDR2 YFSETQ.